Detailed here is one T cell receptor (beta chain). The antigen remains undetermined. This record belongs to a study of blood T cells in healthy people across ages. It was with a sample-barcoded 5' primer and a J-beta primer mix that a second PCR of about 7 to 12 cycles was run. TCRdb passed the 5' RACE reads through MiXCR, listing each CDR3 protein once. There are hundreds of thousands of distinct CDR3 sequences in the sample; roughly 60% occur only once, and 20% to 25% lies in the top ten. Overall study findings and caveats: The study regarded diversity estimates from one million T cells as underestimates.

CDR1 DFQATT and CDR2 SNEGSKA come from the germline V gene (reference sequence). This CDR3 is built from 13 residues. The V and J genes are TRBV20-1 and TRBJ2-5, with D possibly matching TRBD1 (5 bases). The DNA matches TRBJ2-7 better at its end, which makes the J call doubtful. Specimen: blood. The sequence came from a man aged 30 to 45 in good health. For the CDR3, the DNA is TGCAGTGCTAGTAGGCAGGGAACCTACGAGCAGTACTTC. Protein product: CSASRQGTYEQYF.